The clone carrying this T cell receptor (beta chain) appeared a few times. Its antigen remains unidentified. The data belong to a study of shared clonotypes between healthy human individuals. Regarding the study as a whole: In the sorted subsets, rarefaction showed sequencing was incomplete despite large depth.

The V gene's germline CDR1 is SEHNR and CDR2 FQNEAQ (reference sequence). V was trimmed by 1 base and J by 2 bases, leaving 8 bases between them. The CDR3 contains 14 residues. The repertoire was sequenced with immunoSEQ multiplex PCR; TCRdb's copy has only in-frame clones and lacks some. The sample holds about 2.5 million clones, under 95% seen once. The receptor's source is a man aged 18 to 30 in good health. Some clones in this sample may be carry-over from other donors' samples. Sequenced material: naive CD4+ T cells from PBMCs. Subset indicated: CD45RA+ positively selected. The J gene is TRBJ1-2, the V gene TRBV7-9; D call uncertain. The CDR3 protein is CASSLVGSNYGYTF. As DNA, the CDR3 is TGTGCCAGCAGCTTAGTTGGATCGAACTATGGCTACACCTTC.